This record looks at one T cell receptor beta chain sequence and its context. Here immunoSEQ multiplex PCR was the method, and the copy in TCRdb shows in-frame clones only, minus some. Of some 130,000 clones in the sample, about nine tenths are singletons; the top ten hold around 5.8%. The sample belongs to a study of control samples from healthy donors and cancer patients. CDR1 is MGHRA and CDR2 is YSYEKL in the germline V gene. Trimming cost V 3 bases and J 5 bases, with 19 bases left between them. This CDR3 is built from 16 residues. Sequencing was performed on blood. The rearrangement joins TRBV4-1 to TRBJ2-5; D might be TRBD2 (7 bases). The clonotype was recovered from a man in his late teens or twenties in good health. The CDR3 spells CASSHAGGPVRETQYF. CDR3 nucleotides: TGCGCCAGCAGCCACGCCGGGGGGCCCGTCCGGGAGACCCAGTACTTC.